The clone carrying this T cell receptor beta chain was seen many times. Its target is not known. The length of the CDR3 is 13 residues. In germline, CDR1 is SGDLS, CDR2 YYNGEE. Trimming removed 4 bases from V and 5 bases from J; junction bases left unmatched: 5. The data were obtained in a study of T-cell reconstitution after alpha-beta-depleted transplantation in children. Study findings and constraints: The main origin of T-cell counts and diversity one year after transplant was newly produced T cells. The study reportedly traced alpha-beta T cells about two months after transplant to several hundred expanded graft clones. At day 60, the high TCRbeta diversity found in some patients originated from recipient T cells and thymic progenitors that had survived.

Unique molecular identifiers tagged the TCRbeta library. TCRdb re-called the PCR reads with MiXCR, one entry per CDR3 protein. The table has 250,000 to 400,000 distinct CDR3 sequences, 23% seen once. The J gene is TRBJ1-2, the V gene TRBV9, with 7 bases identical to TRBD1. This specimen was PBMCs, mostly from graft donor cells, taken 180 days after TCRalphabeta/CD19-depleted stem cell transplant. This receptor was identified in a male patient between 5 and 17 years old who had a stem cell transplant for acute lymphoblastic leukemia, so the T cells may come from the graft donor. Here the CDR3 DNA reads TGTGCCAGCAGCCCCGGGACAGCGTATGGCTACACCTTC. It specifies CASSPGTAYGYTF.